This is a list of T cell receptor beta chains from one sample in a study of blood T cell repertoires in COVID-19. The data were produced by immunoSEQ multiplex PCR, yet TCRdb's version contains in-frame clones alone and is incomplete. Of roughly 100,000 clones listed, less than 95% were seen once; the top ten hold 5.5% to 8%. Material for sequencing was peripheral blood. The receptors originated from a man between 18 and 29 years old with COVID-19, enrolled during active disease. CDR3s include the opening cysteine and the closing phenylalanine or tryptophan. D genes are given only for firm matches. Size is omitted from some rows. Given values are once, few, many or a class for expanded clones.

v_gene: TRBV24-1
abundance: .
j_gene: TRBJ2-3
d_gene: TRBD1
CDR3aa: CATSKGQLTDTQYF
CDR3nt: TGTGCCACCAGCAAGGGACAGCTCACAGATACGCAGTATTTT

v_gene: TRBV5-1
abundance: .
j_gene: TRBJ1-2
d_gene: .
CDR3aa: CASSLANGPRNGYTF
CDR3nt: TGCGCCAGCAGCTTGGCCAATGGGCCCCGCAATGGCTACACCTTC

v_gene: TRBV29-1
abundance: .
j_gene: TRBJ1-2
d_gene: .
CDR3aa: CSVERGGGYTF
CDR3nt: TGCAGCGTTGAAAGGGGCGGCGGCTACACCTTC

v_gene: TRBV25-1
abundance: .
j_gene: TRBJ2-5
d_gene: .
CDR3aa: CASRSDGTWAQYF
CDR3nt: TGTGCCAGCAGATCGGACGGGACTTGGGCCCAGTACTTC

v_gene: TRBV5-4
abundance: .
j_gene: TRBJ2-7
d_gene: .
CDR3aa: CASSLGASLSYEQYF
CDR3nt: TGTGCCAGCAGCTTGGGAGCTTCCCTCTCCTACGAGCAGTACTTC

v_gene: TRBV7-2
abundance: .
j_gene: TRBJ2-1
d_gene: TRBD2
CDR3aa: CASSPPTSGDEQFF
CDR3nt: TGTGCCAGCAGCCCCCCGACTAGCGGGGATGAGCAGTTCTTC

v_gene: TRBV19
abundance: .
j_gene: TRBJ1-3
d_gene: .
CDR3aa: CASSIGIGAGNTIYF
CDR3nt: TGTGCCAGTAGTATCGGGATAGGAGCTGGAAACACCATATATTTT

v_gene: TRBV5-6
abundance: .
j_gene: TRBJ2-3
d_gene: TRBD1
CDR3aa: CASTQYRGTDTQYF
CDR3nt: TGTGCCAGCACCCAATACAGGGGGACAGATACGCAGTATTTT

v_gene: TRBV7-9
abundance: .
j_gene: TRBJ1-2
d_gene: TRBD1
CDR3aa: CASSQDRNYGYTF
CDR3nt: TGTGCCAGCAGCCAGGACAGGAACTATGGCTACACCTTC

v_gene: TRBV14
abundance: .
j_gene: TRBJ1-6
d_gene: TRBD1
CDR3aa: CASSQLTGYNSPLHF
CDR3nt: TGTGCCAGCAGCCAACTGACAGGGTACAATTCACCCCTCCACTTT

v_gene: TRBV30
abundance: .
j_gene: TRBJ2-5
d_gene: TRBD2
CDR3aa: CAWSSSLLAETQYF
CDR3nt: TGTGCCTGGAGTAGTTCGCTACTAGCGGAGACCCAGTACTTC

v_gene: TRBV11-2
abundance: .
j_gene: TRBJ2-1
d_gene: TRBD2
CDR3aa: CASSLPTGTSDSYNEQFF
CDR3nt: TGTGCCAGCAGCCTCCCCACCGGGACTAGCGACTCCTACAATGAGCAGTTCTTC

v_gene: TRBV3-1/TRBV3-2
abundance: .
j_gene: TRBJ2-1
d_gene: .
CDR3aa: CASSPRRYSYNEQFF
CDR3nt: TGTGCCAGCAGCCCCAGGCGATACTCCTACAATGAGCAGTTCTTC

v_gene: TRBV14
abundance: .
j_gene: TRBJ2-7
d_gene: TRBD2
CDR3aa: CASSQLDLLTSGVAYEQYF
CDR3nt: TGTGCCAGCAGCCAACTCGACCTCTTGACTAGCGGGGTAGCCTACGAGCAGTACTTC

v_gene: TRBV2
abundance: .
j_gene: TRBJ1-5
d_gene: .
CDR3aa: CASSGSSFNQPQHF
CDR3nt: TGTGCCAGCAGTGGGAGCAGCTTTAATCAGCCCCAGCATTTT

v_gene: TRBV27
abundance: .
j_gene: TRBJ2-5
d_gene: TRBD2
CDR3aa: CASRGTSGRETQYF
CDR3nt: TGTGCCAGCAGAGGGACTAGCGGGAGAGAGACCCAGTACTTC

v_gene: TRBV18
abundance: .
j_gene: TRBJ2-1
d_gene: .
CDR3aa: CASSPGGTEYNEQFF
CDR3nt: TGTGCCAGCTCACCTGGGGGGACGGAGTACAATGAGCAGTTCTTC

v_gene: TRBV27
abundance: once
j_gene: TRBJ2-7
d_gene: TRBD2
CDR3aa: CASSLASGLSYEQYF
CDR3nt: TGTGCCAGCAGTTTGGCTAGCGGTTTATCCTACGAGCAGTACTTC

v_gene: TRBV7-9
abundance: .
j_gene: TRBJ2-3
d_gene: TRBD1
CDR3aa: CASSYPWTGDPRDTQYF
CDR3nt: TGTGCCAGCAGCTACCCGTGGACAGGGGACCCTCGCGATACGCAGTATTTT

v_gene: TRBV6-5
abundance: .
j_gene: TRBJ1-3
d_gene: .
CDR3aa: CASSYGRLSGNTIYF
CDR3nt: TGTGCCAGCAGTTACGGAAGACTCTCTGGAAACACCATATATTTT

v_gene: TRBV30
abundance: .
j_gene: TRBJ1-5
d_gene: .
CDR3aa: CAWSVEGAGPQHF
CDR3nt: TGTGCCTGGAGTGTTGAGGGAGCGGGCCCCCAGCATTTT

v_gene: TRBV2
abundance: .
j_gene: TRBJ2-1
d_gene: .
CDR3aa: CASSDPAASSYNEQFF
CDR3nt: TGTGCCAGCAGTGACCCAGCGGCCAGCTCCTACAATGAGCAGTTCTTC

v_gene: TRBV10-3
abundance: .
j_gene: TRBJ2-5
d_gene: TRBD2
CDR3aa: CAIRMGLAGGGRQETQYF
CDR3nt: TGTGCCATCAGGATGGGACTAGCGGGAGGGGGTCGACAAGAGACCCAGTACTTC

v_gene: TRBV2
abundance: .
j_gene: TRBJ1-6
d_gene: TRBD1
CDR3aa: CASSRQGSGSPLHF
CDR3nt: TGTGCCAGCAGTAGACAGGGCAGTGGGTCACCCCTCCACTTT

v_gene: TRBV5-1
abundance: .
j_gene: TRBJ2-2
d_gene: TRBD1
CDR3aa: CASSSGTENTGELFF
CDR3nt: TGCGCCAGCAGCTCAGGGACAGAGAACACCGGGGAGCTGTTTTTT

v_gene: TRBV6-2/TRBV6-3
abundance: few
j_gene: TRBJ1-1
d_gene: .
CDR3aa: CASSAGSSGNTEAFF
CDR3nt: TGTGCCAGCAGTGCCGGGAGCTCGGGTAACACTGAAGCTTTCTTT

v_gene: TRBV19
abundance: .
j_gene: TRBJ2-2
d_gene: TRBD2
CDR3aa: CASSPQTSGSVGELFF
CDR3nt: TGTGCCAGTAGTCCCCAGACTAGCGGGAGTGTCGGGGAGCTGTTTTTT

v_gene: TRBV28
abundance: .
j_gene: TRBJ2-7
d_gene: .
CDR3aa: CASSFLPPRRSSYEQYF
CDR3nt: TGTGCCAGCAGTTTCCTCCCCCCGCGGAGGAGCTCCTACGAGCAGTACTTC

v_gene: TRBV4-3
abundance: .
j_gene: TRBJ1-4
d_gene: TRBD1
CDR3aa: CASSLRDRGYEKLFF
CDR3nt: TGCGCCAGCAGCCTTCGGGACAGGGGGTATGAAAAACTGTTTTTT

v_gene: TRBV7-9
abundance: .
j_gene: TRBJ2-7
d_gene: .
CDR3aa: CASSFSQSPSYEQYF
CDR3nt: TGTGCCAGCAGCTTCTCGCAGTCACCCTCCTACGAGCAGTACTTC

v_gene: TRBV24-1
abundance: few
j_gene: TRBJ2-2
d_gene: .
CDR3aa: CATAAAGSTGELFF
CDR3nt: TGTGCCACCGCCGCGGCAGGGTCCACCGGGGAGCTGTTTTTT

v_gene: TRBV7-2
abundance: .
j_gene: TRBJ1-1
d_gene: .
CDR3aa: CASSLAGRGGTEAFF
CDR3nt: TGTGCCAGCAGCTTAGCGGGTAGGGGGGGGACTGAAGCTTTCTTT

v_gene: TRBV11-2
abundance: .
j_gene: TRBJ2-5
d_gene: .
CDR3aa: CASSSRPGGVQETQYF
CDR3nt: TGTGCCAGCAGCTCCCGCCCGGGCGGGGTCCAAGAGACCCAGTACTTC